The 8 T cell receptor beta chains listed next were all sequenced from one sample in a study of T cells after yellow fever vaccination (dated by TCRdb to about 2019). This sample's treatment or condition label indicates: live attenuated yellow fever vaccine strain. The library was produced with 5' RACE. Sequencing was carried out with an Illumina HiSeq 2500. The public reads were quality trimmed at Q25 with fastp and then assembled into clones with MiXCR by TCRdb, keeping productive beta chains. Rows matching on CDR3 protein sequence are summarized as one entry with the most common DNA and genes. This sample holds about 210,000 distinct CDR3 sequences; roughly 6.8% were observed only once. Clones ranked in the top ten supply 1.1% of the sample. The sequencing used CD4+ T cells sorted from PBMCs, collected on the day of the yellow fever booster vaccination. Receptors were obtained from a man aged 30-40 years who received the YFV17D yellow fever vaccine.

This chain connects TRBV12-3 or TRBV12-4 to TRBJ1-1; D not resolved. This CDR3 comprises 14 residues. V lost 10 bases and J 6 bases, leaving 21 bases between the germline ends. CDR3 residues: CATSTPAISPEAFF. DNA for the CDR3: TGTGCCACAAGTACCCCCGCCATTTCCCCTGAAGCTTTCTTT.

This clonotype has ten or more counts. The chain links TRBV20-1 to TRBJ2-1; D gene uncertain. Germline V gene lookup returns CDR1 DFQATT and CDR2 SNEGSKA (reference sequence). This CDR3 comprises 14 residues. With 4 bases removed from V and 4 bases from J, the gap between germline ends came to 14 bases. The CDR3 region is CSAKRNDFYNEQFF. The CDR3 coding sequence is TGCAGTGCTAAGCGTAACGACTTTTACAATGAGCAGTTCTTC.

This clonotype turned up a few times. The chain is built from TRBV20-1 and TRBJ2-5, with TRBD2 matching over 7 bases. Germline V gives CDR1 DFQATT, CDR2 SNEGSKA (reference sequence). The CDR3 has 12 amino acids. The CDR3 loop is CSHRLAEETQYF. CDR3 sequence (DNA): TGCAGCCATCGACTAGCCGAAGAGACCCAGTACTTC.

This chain links TRBV30 with TRBJ2-6; the match to TRBD1 covers 9 bases. This CDR3 contains 17 residues. The J segment lost 0 bases and the V segment lost 8 bases, leaving 11 bases of the junction unmatched. Germline assignment: CDR1 GTSNPN and CDR2 SVGIG (reference sequence). The CDR3 protein is CAGSGTGTLSGANVLTF. Here the CDR3 DNA reads TGTGCCGGATCTGGGACAGGGACCCTCTCTGGGGCCAACGTCCTGACTTTC.

The rearrangement links TRBV18 to TRBJ2-6; 12 bases fit TRBD1. V dropped 5 bases and J dropped 0; count of bases not matched to a gene: 8. The CDR3 is made up of 19 amino acids. Germline V gene sequence: CDR1 KGHSH, CDR2 LQKENI. The CDR3 region has the DNA TGTGCCAGCTCATATCGACCGGGACAGGGGGCCTCTGGGGCCAACGTCCTGACTTTC. It codes for CASSYRPGQGASGANVLTF.

This clonotype was picked up a small number of times. The rearrangement uses TRBV15 and TRBJ2-7, with D unresolved. The germline V and J ends were trimmed by 3 bases and 2 bases, with 11 bases remaining between them. CDR3 length: 14 residues. The V gene's germline CDR1 is LNHNV and CDR2 YYDKDF (reference sequence). CDR3 loop: CATSRGGAAYEQYF. The CDR3 DNA follows: TGTGCCACCAGCAGGGGCGGTGCCGCCTACGAGCAGTACTTC.

This clonotype was observed a handful of times. This chain joins TRBV6-1 and TRBJ2-6; D ambiguous. V shed 7 bases and J shed 1 base, with 8 bases lying between them. CDR3 length: 14 residues. In germline, CDR1 is MNHNS, CDR2 SASEGT. CDR3 DNA sequence: TGTGCCAGCATTCCCATGTCTGGGGCCAACGTCCTGACTTTC. Protein sequence: CASIPMSGANVLTF.

This clonotype was found many times. This rearrangement joins TRBV20-1 to TRBJ2-7; no firm D call. V lost 4 bases, J lost 5 bases, and 12 bases lay in between. CDR1 DFQATT and CDR2 SNEGSKA come from the germline V gene (reference sequence). CDR3 length: 12 residues. This CDR3 is CSAKPGVHEQYF. Here the CDR3 DNA reads TGCAGTGCTAAGCCAGGAGTCCACGAGCAGTACTTC.